This T cell receptor (beta chain) was obtained from a study of radiation and T cells in renal cell carcinoma (dated by TCRdb to between 2020 and 2021). About the investigation overall: Samples were obtained from a clinical trial, in which 15 Gy stereotactic body radiation therapy was delivered to primary renal cell carcinomas and nephrectomy was performed 4 weeks later. In total, approximately 53 samples underwent TCR beta sequencing: some 25 tumors plus 27 peripheral blood samples. Across all 50 or so samples, under 5 million unique CDR3 nucleotide sequences, encoding about 3,000,000 unique CDR3 amino acid sequences, were identified. What the authors observed across the whole study: With a single-armed trial design, the study had no way to address how radiation dose or scheduling affects the TCR repertoire. Because no pretreatment tumor biopsies were available, whether clonotypes were present in the tumor at baseline could not be determined. An increase in top tumor clonotypes in blood was observed from baseline to 2 weeks post-radiation, followed by contraction by 4 weeks, which was taken to suggest transient expansion of tumor-resident clones. Blood repertoire dynamics were not followed beyond 4 weeks after treatment.

The junction shows trimming of 2 bases on V and 2 bases on J, and the gene matches do not reach 3 bases of it. Taken from the germline V gene, the CDR1 and CDR2 loops are LGHNA and YSLEER. The CDR3, cysteine through phenylalanine, is 16 amino acids long. The sequence is cut down to CDR3 DNA, 48 bases in frame from base 1. What this sample's time point label stands for: baseline pretreatment blood. This specimen's treatment or condition label, interpreted: 15 Gy SBRT to primary tumor, nephrectomy 4 weeks later. To follow tumor-enriched clonotypes, peripheral blood was collected serially from radiation-treated patients at baseline and again at 2 weeks and 4 weeks after SBRT. Every patient's renal cell carcinoma showed clear cell pathology. The QIAamp DNA Blood Mini Kit (Qiagen) was used to prepare genomic DNA for TCR sequencing. Samples were included in the analyses only if all quality control checks were passed.

Following the manufacturer's recommendations, the immunoSEQ kit was used to generate TCR beta libraries from genomic DNA. To prepare libraries, a first multiplex PCR with proprietary primers was run, followed by a second PCR that added unique barcodes, and a bead cleanup was done after each round. Each sample batch included a kit-provided positive control reaction and a negative control reaction. The final libraries underwent checking on an Agilent 4200 TapeStation D1000 ScreenTape, volumetric pooling, and quantification by qPCR. An Illumina NextSeq500 fitted with a MidOutput 150-cycle cartridge performed the sequencing, running 156 Read1 cycles and 15 Index1 cycles with the kit's custom primers. The pooled library was loaded at 0.75 to 1 pM with a roughly 20% PhiX control spike-in. Under the source paper's analysis protocol: Vendor-processed data were analyzed in R, and a clonotype was defined as all T cells sharing the same CDR3 nucleotide sequence. In the clone abundance analyses, frequencies in each sample were normalized to that sample's 10,000 most abundant clones. Public T cell clones, which averaged fewer than five per sample, were excluded before analysis. A difference in abundance of at least 32-fold between compartments was used to define tumor-enriched and baseline blood-enriched clonotypes. A beta-binomial differential abundance model was applied to find clonotypes that expanded or contracted between blood time points. The Baroni-Urbani and Buser coefficient was used to measure tumor-blood repertoire similarity, and groups were compared with two-tailed Wilcoxon tests in R. The table comes from immuneACCESS by way of TCRdb, which keeps in-frame sequences with V and J called. Part of the clones is missing from these tables; in studies checked, under half for an unresolved V gene and the rest for unknown reasons. D and trimming come from the DNA, and the V and J calls and clone size come from that table. The sample records around 140,000 clones, around 89% of which are singletons. 4.1% of the sample goes to the ten largest clones.

With respect to this clone: The antigen this receptor binds is unknown. Per-base quality was not reported, and no clone a single base away is much larger than it.

This chain joins TRBV4-3 to TRBJ1-6; 7 central nucleotides agree with TRBD1. The TCR originated in a woman in her 70s with renal cell carcinoma. The source material was blood, sampled from a patient whose treatment included radiotherapy and nephrectomy. Here the CDR3 is given as CASSQRQGTYNSPLHF. The bases are TGCGCCAGCAGCCAACGACAGGGAACCTATAATTCACCCCTCCACTTT.